The 2 T cell receptor beta chains presented below share a single source sample, sequenced in a study of blood T cell repertoires in COVID-19. Repertoires were generated with immunoSEQ multiplex PCR, while TCRdb's copy carries only in-frame clones and drops some. The sample holds 250,000 or so clones, roughly 86% seen once. Sequencing was done on a sample of peripheral blood. These TCRs come from a woman in her fifties or sixties with acute or convalescent COVID-19.

J is TRBJ2-3 and V is TRBV7-9; no clear D. The CDR3 runs to 14 residues. Germline-derived CDR1 and CDR2 are SEHNR and FQNEAQ (reference sequence). V shed 3 bases and J shed 1 base, with 8 bases lying between them. The CDR3 region has the DNA TGTGCCAGCAGCTTGACTCACGGCACAGATACGCAGTATTTT. Its translation: CASSLTHGTDTQYF.

The rearrangement joins TRBV24-1 to TRBJ1-3; TRBD1 aligns across 7 bases. Germline values: CDR1 KGHDR, CDR2 SFDVKD. The CDR3 loop spans 16 amino acids. J was trimmed by 0 bases and V by 7 bases; bases with no gene match: 8. CDR3 sequence reads: CATSRTGELSGNTIYF. The CDR3 coding sequence is TGTGCCACCAGCCGAACAGGGGAACTCTCTGGAAACACCATATATTTT.